The clone carrying this T cell receptor beta chain was counted many times. As yet, its antigen is unknown. This record belongs to a study of response to subunit inactivated influenza vaccine. General study results and limits: Authors suggested few new T cells are recruited by each seasonal influenza vaccination.

One entry per CDR3 protein, called by TCRdb with MiXCR from the RT-PCR reads. Found here are roughly 700,000 distinct CDR3 sequences, 15% to 19% of them singletons; the top ten hold approximately 10%. V lost 1 base and J lost 1; bases outside the gene matches: 1. The CDR3 is made up of 15 amino acids. V usage is TRBV12-3 or TRBV12-4 and J usage is TRBJ1-3; 7 bases match TRBD1. This TCR was recovered from a man in his fifties who received an inactivated influenza vaccine. Source: PBMCs from blood, taken roughly 13 days after vaccination. The CDR3 DNA reads as TGTGCCAGCAGTTTAGGGACAGGTTCTGGAAACACCATATATTTT. Residues: CASSLGTGSGNTIYF.